These T cell receptor beta chains were read from a single sample in a study of shared clonotypes between healthy human individuals. Clones were read by immunoSEQ multiplex PCR, and TCRdb kept only the in-frame ones, dropping some. Of roughly 1,600,000 clones listed, approximately 98.5% were seen once; the top ten hold 0.36%. Sample: naive CD4+ T cells sorted from blood. The source of these receptors is a man aged 30-40 years in good health. CDR3s include the opening cysteine and the closing phenylalanine or tryptophan. The order of the fields is J gene, clone size, D gene, V gene, CDR3 length, CDR3 DNA, CDR3 protein. The D gene is left open where the match is weak. Clone size is shown for a subset of rows, as once, few, many or a class of expanded clone.

j_call: TRBJ2-7; clone_size: -; d_call: -; v_call: TRBV11-2; cdr3_length: 15; cdr3_nt: TGTGCCAGCACCATACGCGCTCCACTTACCTACGAGCAGTACTTC; cdr3_aa: CASTIRAPLTYEQYF
j_call: TRBJ2-5; clone_size: -; d_call: -; v_call: TRBV19; cdr3_length: 16; cdr3_nt: TGTGCCAGTAGTCCCAAGGGTGTACTTCAAGGGGAGACCCAGTACTTC; cdr3_aa: CASSPKGVLQGETQYF
j_call: TRBJ2-3; clone_size: -; d_call: TRBD2; v_call: TRBV9; cdr3_length: 18; cdr3_nt: TGTGCCAGCAGCGTACTCAATCCACTAGCGGGAGGACGGGATACGCAGTATTTT; cdr3_aa: CASSVLNPLAGGRDTQYF
j_call: TRBJ1-4; clone_size: -; d_call: -; v_call: TRBV28; cdr3_length: 11; cdr3_nt: TGTGCCTCCGGGGTTGGTGAAAAACTGTTTTTT; cdr3_aa: CASGVGEKLFF
j_call: TRBJ2-7; clone_size: -; d_call: TRBD2; v_call: TRBV2; cdr3_length: 14; cdr3_nt: TGTGCCAGCAACGCGGTAGCGGGAGGGCCCTTGGAGTACTTC; cdr3_aa: CASNAVAGGPLEYF
j_call: TRBJ1-2; clone_size: -; d_call: -; v_call: TRBV30; cdr3_length: 13; cdr3_nt: TGTGCCTGGAGTTCCCTAGAAGACTATGGCTACACCTTC; cdr3_aa: CAWSSLEDYGYTF
j_call: TRBJ2-3; clone_size: -; d_call: -; v_call: TRBV7-6; cdr3_length: 12; cdr3_nt: TGTGCCAGCAGCTTTGACGGGGTGGCGCAGTATTTT; cdr3_aa: CASSFDGVAQYF
j_call: TRBJ2-7; clone_size: -; d_call: -; v_call: TRBV6-5; cdr3_length: 11; cdr3_nt: TGTGCCAGCAGCTCATCGTCCGAGCAGTACTTC; cdr3_aa: CASSSSSEQYF
j_call: TRBJ2-1; clone_size: once; d_call: -; v_call: TRBV7-9; cdr3_length: 13; cdr3_nt: TGTGCCAGCAGCCTTAAGGTGGTCCATGAGCAGTTCTTC; cdr3_aa: CASSLKVVHEQFF
j_call: TRBJ1-2; clone_size: -; d_call: -; v_call: TRBV11-2; cdr3_length: 15; cdr3_nt: TGTGCCAGCAGCTTAGATCGAAGGAGGGATTATGGCTACACCTTC; cdr3_aa: CASSLDRRRDYGYTF